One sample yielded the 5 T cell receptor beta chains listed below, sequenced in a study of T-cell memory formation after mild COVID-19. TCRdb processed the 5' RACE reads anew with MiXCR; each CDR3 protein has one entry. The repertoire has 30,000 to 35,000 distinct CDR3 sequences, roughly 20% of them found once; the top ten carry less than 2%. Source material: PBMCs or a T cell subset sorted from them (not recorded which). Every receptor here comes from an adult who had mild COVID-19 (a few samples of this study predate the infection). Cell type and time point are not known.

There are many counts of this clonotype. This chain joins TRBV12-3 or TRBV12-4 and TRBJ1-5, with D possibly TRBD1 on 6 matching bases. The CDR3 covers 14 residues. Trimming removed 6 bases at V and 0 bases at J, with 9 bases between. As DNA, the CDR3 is TGTGCCAGCAGCAGGGGCCTTAGCAATCAGCCCCAGCATTTT. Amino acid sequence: CASSRGLSNQPQHF.

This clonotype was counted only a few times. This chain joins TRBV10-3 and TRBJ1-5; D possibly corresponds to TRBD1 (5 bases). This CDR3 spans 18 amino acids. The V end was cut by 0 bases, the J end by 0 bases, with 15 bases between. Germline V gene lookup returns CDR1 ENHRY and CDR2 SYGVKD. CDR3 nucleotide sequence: TGTGCCATCAGTGAGTCGATATCGGGGGGGGTTAGCAATCAGCCCCAGCATTTT. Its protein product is CAISESISGGVSNQPQHF.

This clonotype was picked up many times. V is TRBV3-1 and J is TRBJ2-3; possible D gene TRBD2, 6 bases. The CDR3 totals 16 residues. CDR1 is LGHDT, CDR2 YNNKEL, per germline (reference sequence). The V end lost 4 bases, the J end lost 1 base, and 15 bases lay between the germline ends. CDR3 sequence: CASSRLTTGGTDTQYF. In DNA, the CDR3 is TGTGCCAGCAGCCGCCTGACGACGGGGGGCACAGATACGCAGTATTTT.

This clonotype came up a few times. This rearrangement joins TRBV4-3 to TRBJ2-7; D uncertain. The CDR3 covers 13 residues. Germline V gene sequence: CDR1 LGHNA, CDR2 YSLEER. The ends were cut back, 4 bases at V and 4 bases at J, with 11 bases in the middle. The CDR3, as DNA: TGCGCCAGCAGCCCACAACTGAGATACGAGCAGTACTTC. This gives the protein CASSPQLRYEQYF.

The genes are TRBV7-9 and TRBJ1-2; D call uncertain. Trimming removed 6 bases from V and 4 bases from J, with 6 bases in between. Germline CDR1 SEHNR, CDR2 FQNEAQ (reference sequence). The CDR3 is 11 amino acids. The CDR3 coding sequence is TGTGCCAGCAGGAGGGCCTATGGCTACACCTTC. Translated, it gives CASRRAYGYTF.